Following are 19 T cell receptor beta chains from one sample sequenced in a study of T cells in Graves' hyperthyroidism and ophthalmopathy (dated by TCRdb to the late 2010s). The library was produced with multiplex PCR. The instrument was an Illumina HiSeq 2000. The TCR beta CDR3 regions were amplified from RNA transcripts. A first-round RT-PCR of the TCR CDR3 used the HTBI primer set with the Qiagen OneStep RT-PCR kit. Through fastp at Q25 and MiXCR, TCRdb rebuilt clones from the public reads, retaining in-frame beta chains. Rows merge per CDR3 protein into single entries with the most common DNA and genes. Counted in this sample were 33,000 or so distinct CDR3 sequences; about 49% of them appeared once. The ten largest clonotypes hold approximately 6% of the sample. Input material: blood. The receptors originated from a woman aged 45-65 years with Graves' hyperthyroidism that later progressed to Graves' ophthalmopathy.

This clonotype came up a few times. This sequence joins TRBV6-2 or TRBV6-3 and TRBJ2-4, with TRBD2 matching over 9 bases. CDR3 length: 17 amino acids. In germline, CDR1 is MNHEY, CDR2 SVGEGT. The ends lost 0 bases at V and 0 bases at J; junction bases unmatched: 3. The CDR3 coding sequence is TGTGCCAGCAGTTACTCTTCTAGCGGGATAGCCAAAAACATTCAGTACTTC. It codes for CASSYSSSGIAKNIQYF.

In this sample, this clonotype is medium-sized (0.01 to 0.1%). The rearrangement uses TRBV7-2 and TRBJ2-7; the D is unclear. The CDR3 has 12 residues. The V and J ends lost 5 bases and 5 bases respectively, with 10 bases between them. Per the germline V gene, CDR1 is SGHTA and CDR2 is FQGNSA. For the CDR3, the DNA is TGTGCCAGCAGCCGAACCAGAGACGAGCAGTACTTC. Translating it yields CASSRTRDEQYF.

The chain is built from TRBV7-2 and TRBJ2-1; D not resolved. The ends were cut back, 1 base at V and 3 bases at J, with 1 base in the middle. The CDR3 has 12 residues. From germline, CDR1 is SGHTA and CDR2 FQGNSA. The CDR3 loop reads CASSLDYNEQFF. The CDR3, as DNA: TGTGCCAGCAGCTTAGACTACAATGAGCAGTTCTTC. Supplemented by reference TRBV7-2 and TRBJ2-1, the full variable domain reads GAGVSQSPSNKVTEKGKDVELRCDPISGHTALYWYRQSLGQGLEFLIYFQGNSAPDKSGLPSDRFSAERTGGSVSTLTIQRTQQEDSAVYLCASSLDYNEQFFGPGTRLTVL.

This clonotype was counted at least ten times. V and J are TRBV14 and TRBJ1-3; D remains ambiguous. The CDR3 is 15 residues long. Germline assignment: CDR1 SGHDN and CDR2 FVKESK. V was cut by 4 bases and J by 0 bases, with 10 bases left in between. This CDR3 reads CASSLSVPSGNTIYF. For the CDR3, the DNA is TGTGCCAGCAGCCTCTCAGTGCCCTCTGGAAACACCATATATTTT.

The rearrangement links TRBV11-2 to TRBJ1-1; maybe TRBD1 (5 bases). Germline lookup yields CDR1 SGHAT and CDR2 FQNNGV. The CDR3 covers 14 residues. Trimming shortened V by 1 base and J by 6 bases, and 12 bases separated the two germline ends. The DNA for the CDR3 is TGTGCCAGCAGCTTAGCGGGGGGAAGCGCTGAAGCTTTCTTT. It codes for CASSLAGGSAEAFF.

This clonotype is deemed medium-sized (0.01 to 0.1%). The J gene is TRBJ2-5, the V gene TRBV25-1, with D tentatively TRBD1 (5 bases). Looked up from germline, CDR1 is MGHDK and CDR2 is SYGVNS. The ends were cut back, 3 bases at V and 3 bases at J, with 8 bases in the middle. There are 13 residues in the CDR3. In DNA form, the CDR3 reads TGTGCCAGCAGTGACTTCAGGGAAGAGACCCAGTACTTC. Translated: CASSDFREETQYF.

The chain carries TRBV7-3 and TRBJ1-1, with TRBD1 as a possible D gene (5 bases). V was trimmed by 0 bases and J by 10 bases, leaving 9 bases between them. Germline CDR1 SGHTA, CDR2 FQGTGA. The CDR3 has 12 residues. The CDR3 reads CASSLTAGVAFF. CDR3 DNA sequence: TGTGCCAGCAGCTTAACGGCGGGGGTAGCTTTCTTT.

This clonotype showed up many times. The chain has TRBV5-1 and TRBJ2-2, with a weak D call TRBD2 (6 bases). CDR3 length: 16 amino acids. Trimming stripped 0 bases from V and 2 bases from J, with 11 bases between. Germline V gene sequence: CDR1 SGHRS, CDR2 YFSETQ. Here the CDR3 reads CASSLDISGNTGELFF. In nucleotides, the CDR3 is TGCGCCAGCAGCTTGGACATTAGCGGAAACACCGGGGAGCTGTTTTTT.

For this clonotype: Likely a read error: the CDR3 ends without its conserved phenylalanine or tryptophan. The limits of the CDR3 on the DNA are not certain, so only TCRdb's listed CDR3 is given. This chain joins TRBV4-3 and TRBJ1-2; the table names TRBD1, a call not compared with the DNA. The CDR3 has 9 residues if both end residues are counted. Germline CDR1 LGHNA, CDR2 YSLEER. The CDR3 here is CASSQDWGR.

This clonotype is deemed medium-sized. The rearrangement joins TRBV7-2 to TRBJ2-1, with D possibly being TRBD2 (5 bases). Trimming shortened V by 1 base and J by 3 bases, and 10 bases separated the two germline ends. The germline V gene has CDR1 SGHTA and CDR2 FQGNSA. The CDR3 covers 15 residues. The CDR3 sequence: CASSLGSVDYNEQFF. The CDR3 DNA reads as TGTGCCAGCAGCTTAGGTAGCGTAGACTACAATGAGCAGTTCTTC.

This clonotype was detected ten times or more. The rearrangement links TRBV28 to TRBJ2-5; TRBD1 or TRBD2 may be the D gene (5 bases each). V gave up 4 bases and J gave up 9 bases, with 9 bases separating them. CDR3 size: 11 residues. Germline lookup yields CDR1 MDHEN and CDR2 SYDVKM. Here the CDR3 DNA reads TGTGCCAGCAGTTCCATGGGGGCCCAGTACTTC. Translating it yields CASSSMGAQYF.

The chain employs TRBV11-3 and TRBJ2-1; D remains unclear. The CDR3 consists of 18 residues. The germline CDR1 and CDR2 sequences are SGHNT and YENEEA. The germline V and J ends were trimmed by 5 bases and 1 base, with 21 bases remaining between them. The DNA for the CDR3 is TGTGCCAGCAGCCCTCTAGTTTCCGAGACCCTTTCCTACAATGAGCAGTTCTTC. This gives the protein CASSPLVSETLSYNEQFF.

To note about this clonotype: One end of the junction is discordant with germline, which a read error may explain. V usage is TRBV12-3 or TRBV12-4 and J usage is TRBJ1-1; D is perhaps TRBD1 (6 bases). The CDR3 has 14 residues. CDR3 DNA: TGTGCCAGCAAGGTCCGTTATCGGGACACCGAAGCTTTCTTT. The encoded protein is CASKVRYRDTEAFF.

There are many counts of this clonotype. The chain joins TRBV12-3 or TRBV12-4 to TRBJ1-1; the D is unclear. V lost 6 bases and J 3 bases, leaving 14 bases between the germline ends. The CDR3 consists of 14 residues. CDR3 in DNA: TGTGCCAGCAGGGTCCGTTATCGGGACACTGAAGCTTTCTTT. Residues: CASRVRYRDTEAFF.

V gene TRBV7-2 combines with J gene TRBJ2-7; unclear D gene. Germline V gene sequence: CDR1 SGHTA, CDR2 FQGNSA. The CDR3 runs to 14 residues. The V end was cut by 4 bases, the J end by 0 bases, with 10 bases between. Written as DNA, the CDR3 is TGTGCCAGCAGCTCCGACTTTAGCTCCTACGAGCAGTACTTC. Translating gives CASSSDFSSYEQYF.

Of note for this clonotype: Relative to the germline gene, one junction end is altered; a read error may explain this. This rearrangement joins TRBV7-3 to TRBJ2-2, with a possible D match to TRBD2 (6 bases). CDR1 and CDR2 from the germline V gene are SGHTA and FQGTGA. This CDR3 is built from 15 residues. DNA for the CDR3: TGTGCCAGCAGCCCCATGGAGGGGAGCACCGGGGAGCTGTTCTTT. Translating it yields CASSPMEGSTGELFF.

The CDR3 DNA is TGTGCCAGCAGCTTCGGACAGGGTCACGGCTACACCTTC. It codes for CASSFGQGHGYTF. The chain is built from TRBV5-5 and TRBJ1-2; 8 bases agree with TRBD1. The CDR3 runs to 13 residues. Germline CDR1 reads SGHKS; CDR2 reads YYEKEE (reference sequence). The V and J ends lost 2 bases and 8 bases, in that order; junction bases with no gene match: 5. The variable domain in full, completed from reference TRBV5-5 and TRBJ1-2, reads DAGVTQSPTHLIKTRGQQVTLRCSPISGHKSVSWYQQVLGQGPQFIFQYYEKEERGRGNFPDRFSARQFPNYSSELNVNALLLGDSALYLCASSFGQGHGYTFGSGTRLTVV.

V gene TRBV2 combines with J gene TRBJ2-7, with 10 bases matching TRBD2. V dropped 4 bases and J dropped 6; count of bases not matched to a gene: 0. The CDR3 consists of 12 residues. Germline V gene data show CDR1 as SNHLY and CDR2 as FYNNEI. The CDR3 region is CASSGLAGEQYF. CDR3 sequence (DNA): TGTGCCAGCAGTGGACTAGCGGGCGAGCAGTACTTC.

V is TRBV10-3 and J is TRBJ2-7; TRBD2 is a possible D gene (6 bases). The V gene's germline CDR1 is ENHRY and CDR2 SYGVKD. The CDR3 extends over 14 amino acids. V shed 6 bases and J shed 0 bases, with 12 bases lying between them. Written as DNA, the CDR3 is TGTGCCATCAGGGAAGGGACTGGCTCCTACGAGCAGTACTTC. Translated, it gives CAIREGTGSYEQYF.